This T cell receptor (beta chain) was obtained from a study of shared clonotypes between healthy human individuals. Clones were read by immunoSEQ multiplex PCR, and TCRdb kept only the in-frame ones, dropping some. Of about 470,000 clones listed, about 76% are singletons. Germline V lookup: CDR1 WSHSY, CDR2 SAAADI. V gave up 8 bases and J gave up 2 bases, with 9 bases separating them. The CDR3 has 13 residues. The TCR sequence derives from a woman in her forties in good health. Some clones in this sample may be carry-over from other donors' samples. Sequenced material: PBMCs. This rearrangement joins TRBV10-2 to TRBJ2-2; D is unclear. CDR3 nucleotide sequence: TGCGCCAGCGGTACCATAAACACCGGGGAGCTGTTTTTT. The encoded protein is CASGTINTGELFF.